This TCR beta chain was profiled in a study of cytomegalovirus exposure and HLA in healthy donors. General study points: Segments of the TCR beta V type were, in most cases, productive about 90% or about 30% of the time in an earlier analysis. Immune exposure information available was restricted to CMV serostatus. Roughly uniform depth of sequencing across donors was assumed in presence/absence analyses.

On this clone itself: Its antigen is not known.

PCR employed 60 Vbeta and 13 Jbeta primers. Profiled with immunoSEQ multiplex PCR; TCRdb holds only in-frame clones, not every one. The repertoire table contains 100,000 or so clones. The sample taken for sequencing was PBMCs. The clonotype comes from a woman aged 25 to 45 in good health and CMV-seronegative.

Here the CDR3 reads CASSLALVSSTEAFF. CDR3 in DNA: TGTGCCAGCAGCTTAGCATTGGTCTCTAGCACTGAAGCTTTCTTT. The chain employs TRBV7-9 and TRBJ1-1; D remains ambiguous. Trimming pared 0 bases from V and 4 bases from J, leaving 12 bases between. Germline assignment: CDR1 SEHNR and CDR2 FQNEAQ (reference sequence). CDR3 length: 15 residues.